This T cell receptor beta chain is drawn from a study of regulatory T cells in long-lasting Graves disease. Study results and limitations: Persistent patients had more shared public clonotypes (fewer than 3,000) than new patients (approximately 970).

This CDR3 has 17 amino acids. Trimming removed 0 bases at V and 0 bases at J, with 18 bases between. CDR1 is DFQATT, CDR2 SNEGSKA, per germline (reference sequence). Time point noted: persistent/refractory GD, antithyroid drugs over 5 years with positive TRAb. From PBMCs, RNA was extracted and then used to make the TCR library. Staff drew 8 to 9 milliliters of peripheral blood into EDTA tubes. CDR3 regions were amplified by Arm-PCR using iRepertoire HTBI primers to build TCR beta libraries. TCRdb reanalysed the multiplex PCR reads using MiXCR and keeps one entry per CDR3 protein. The sample carries hundreds of thousands of distinct CDR3 sequences, about a fifth recorded once. The table lists this clonotype with a few counts. Its specificity is unknown.

The chain combines TRBV20-1 with TRBJ2-7; possible D gene TRBD2, 6 bases. The sample here was peripheral blood mononuclear cells (PBMCs), taken when the disease was refractory, from a patient treated with antithyroid drugs. This receptor was taken from a female donor with Graves disease. The CDR3, as DNA: TGCAGTGCTAGAGATCCCGCAAGACTAGAGGGCTCCTACGAGCAGTACTTC. Encoded protein: CSARDPARLEGSYEQYF.